This T cell receptor beta chain was retrieved from a study of shared clonotypes between healthy human individuals. Study-level points and caveats: It was observed that about 5% of naive CD4 clonotypes were shared across four donors.

The table came from immunoSEQ multiplex PCR; TCRdb's copy has only in-frame clones and leaves some out. The table includes a few million clones, 93% detected once. With respect to this clone: Its antigen is currently unknown.

Donation came from healthy HIV-negative adults that had no recent acute infections or vaccinations. Germline V gene lookup returns CDR1 SQVTM and CDR2 ANQGSEA. The CDR3 loop spans 13 amino acids. With 2 bases removed from V and 1 base from J, the gap between germline ends came to 6 bases. The chain joins TRBV29-1 to TRBJ1-3; the D is unclear. Sequenced input: naive CD4+ T cells from PBMCs. Subset specified: CD45RA+ positively selected. The source is a man aged 18-30 years in good health. Some clones in this sample may be carry-over from other donors' samples. CDR3 loop: CSVETTSGNTIYF. DNA of the CDR3: TGCAGCGTTGAAACCACATCTGGAAACACCATATATTTT.